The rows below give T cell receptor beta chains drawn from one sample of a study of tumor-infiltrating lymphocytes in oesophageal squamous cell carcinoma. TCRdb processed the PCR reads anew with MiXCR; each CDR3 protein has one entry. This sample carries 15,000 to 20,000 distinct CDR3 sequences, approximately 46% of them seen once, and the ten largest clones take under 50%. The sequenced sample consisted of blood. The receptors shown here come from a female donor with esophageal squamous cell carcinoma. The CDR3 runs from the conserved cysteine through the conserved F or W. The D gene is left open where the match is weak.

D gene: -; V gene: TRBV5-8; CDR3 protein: CASSLGQTYNSPLHF
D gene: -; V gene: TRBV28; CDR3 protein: CASSLLDEQFF
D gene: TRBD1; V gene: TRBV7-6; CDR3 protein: CASSSGTGSSYEQYF
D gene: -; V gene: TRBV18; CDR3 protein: CASSIEKRTTEAFF
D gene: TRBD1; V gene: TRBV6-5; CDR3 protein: CASSRGTENYGYTF
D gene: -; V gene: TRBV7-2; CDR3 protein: CASSFRGGGGSYEQYF
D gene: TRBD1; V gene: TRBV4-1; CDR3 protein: CASSQEMGQGADYGYTF
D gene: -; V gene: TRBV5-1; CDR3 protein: CASSLEVAAIGEQFF
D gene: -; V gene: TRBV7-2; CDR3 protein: CASSLNIGAIYEQYF
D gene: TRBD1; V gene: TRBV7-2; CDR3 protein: CASSRDRVNEQFF
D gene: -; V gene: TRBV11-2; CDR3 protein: CASSLYHRSTDTQYF
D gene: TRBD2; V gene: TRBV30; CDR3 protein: CAWSKSSGGYEQYF
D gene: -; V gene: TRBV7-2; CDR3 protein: CASSLTRQETQYF
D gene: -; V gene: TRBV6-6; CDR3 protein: CASSYSRISGNTIYF
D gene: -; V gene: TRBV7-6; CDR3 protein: CASSLVSPRGKETQYF
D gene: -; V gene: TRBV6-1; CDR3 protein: CASSERWTEAFF
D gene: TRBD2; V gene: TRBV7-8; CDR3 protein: CASSGWTSHTTDTQFF
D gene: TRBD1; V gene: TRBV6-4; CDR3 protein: CASSGGQGSYNEQYF
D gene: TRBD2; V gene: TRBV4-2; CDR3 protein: CASSQVGLAGSYEQYF
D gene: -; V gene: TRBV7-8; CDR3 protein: CASSLVWGYSPSGANVLTF
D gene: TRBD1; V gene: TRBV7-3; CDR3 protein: CASSKGDRGETQYF
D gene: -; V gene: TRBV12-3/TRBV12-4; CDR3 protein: CAVGGGAGGNTIYF
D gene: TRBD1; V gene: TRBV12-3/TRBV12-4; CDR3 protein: CASSFGTASTPGQYF
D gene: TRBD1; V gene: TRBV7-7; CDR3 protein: CASSLGDRGWETQYF
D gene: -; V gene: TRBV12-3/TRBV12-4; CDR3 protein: CASSLGHKVAEAFF
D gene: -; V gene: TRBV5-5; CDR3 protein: CASRRSLGAGTDTQYF
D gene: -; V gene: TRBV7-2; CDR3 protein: CASSLTGTLNTGELFF
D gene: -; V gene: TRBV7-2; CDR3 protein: CATKAGIYNEQFF
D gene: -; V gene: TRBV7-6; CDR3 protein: CASSLPVGYYQPQHF
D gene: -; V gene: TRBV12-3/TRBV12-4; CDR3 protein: CASSLGVLSYEQYF
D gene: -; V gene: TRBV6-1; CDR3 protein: CASSKPPLAPRSYEQYF
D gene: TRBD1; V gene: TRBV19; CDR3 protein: CASVFGTGIAGELFF
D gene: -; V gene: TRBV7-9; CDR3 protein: CASSSVRQETQYF
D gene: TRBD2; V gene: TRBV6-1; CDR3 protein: CASSGGADNEQFF
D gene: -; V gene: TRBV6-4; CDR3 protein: CASRSSYNEQYF
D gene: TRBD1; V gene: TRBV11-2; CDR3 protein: CASSPRTGFGYNEQFF
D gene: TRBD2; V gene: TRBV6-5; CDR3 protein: CASSYSSGMGYNEQYF
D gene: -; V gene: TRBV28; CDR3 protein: CASRENSEAFF
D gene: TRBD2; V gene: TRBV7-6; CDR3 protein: CASSPGRRLAGGPSIGEQYF
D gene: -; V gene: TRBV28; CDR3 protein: CASSQAHQPQHF
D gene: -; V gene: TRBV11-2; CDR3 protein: CASSPARAPGYEQYF
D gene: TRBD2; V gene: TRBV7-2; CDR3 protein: CASSPGLAEGSSTGELFF
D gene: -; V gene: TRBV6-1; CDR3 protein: CASSYGGMSNQPQHF
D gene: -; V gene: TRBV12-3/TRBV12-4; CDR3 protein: CASTFEGGWGTQYF
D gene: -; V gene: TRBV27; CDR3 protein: CASSLSPGGGEQFF
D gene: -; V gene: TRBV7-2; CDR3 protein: CASSRDRRSYNEQYF
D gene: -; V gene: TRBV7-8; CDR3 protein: CASSLDGGYSNQPQHF
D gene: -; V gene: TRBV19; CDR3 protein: CASSHTGSYEQYF
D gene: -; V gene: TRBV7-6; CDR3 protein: CASSPTVPSYNEQFF
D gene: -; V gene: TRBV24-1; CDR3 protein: CATSDLRETEAFF
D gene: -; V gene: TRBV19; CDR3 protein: CASRTDADYSNQPQHF
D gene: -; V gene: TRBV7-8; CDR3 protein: CASSSLPLAILEEQYF
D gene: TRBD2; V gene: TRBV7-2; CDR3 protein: CASSQQSGSSYEQYF